What follows are 2 T cell receptor beta chains derived from one specimen sequenced in a study of cytomegalovirus exposure and HLA in healthy donors. The PCR ran on 60 Vbeta and 13 Jbeta primers. The data were produced by immunoSEQ multiplex PCR, yet TCRdb's version contains in-frame clones alone and is incomplete. The sample yields roughly 120,000 clones, around three quarters seen once. The sequenced sample consisted of PBMCs. These receptors originate from a male donor in good health and CMV-seronegative.

V is TRBV6-5 and J is TRBJ1-2, with D perhaps TRBD1 (5 bases). Looked up from germline, CDR1 is MNHEY and CDR2 is SVGAGI. V was pared by 2 bases and J by 4 bases, with 11 bases between. CDR3 size: 14 residues. The CDR3 region is CASSYLRQGYGYTF. The CDR3 DNA is TGTGCCAGCAGTTACCTGCGGCAGGGCTATGGCTACACCTTC.

The chain employs TRBV6-5 and TRBJ2-2; tentatively, D is TRBD1 (5 bases). This CDR3 comprises 15 residues. Trimming pared 7 bases from V and 5 bases from J, leaving 17 bases between. The germline CDR1 and CDR2 sequences are MNHEY and SVGAGI. The DNA of the CDR3 is TGTGCCAGCACCCTGCTTAGGGGTAGTACCGGGGAGCTGTTTTTT. Translation gives CASTLLRGSTGELFF.